This TCR beta chain appears in the sequencing data of a study of glioma-infiltrating T cells. The iRepertoire nested amplicon-rescue multiplex PCR amplified TCR alpha and beta CDR3s from RNA. Tissue mRNA or PBMC total RNA, about 95-450 ng, went into one-step reverse transcription and amplification. TCRdb analysed the multiplex PCR reads with MiXCR anew, one entry per CDR3 protein. The profile shows about 190,000 distinct CDR3 sequences, around 30% of them singletons. Notes on the study in general: Non-neoplastic patients had below-expected tissue-blood divergence, while all gliomas exceeded expectation. Tissue and blood shared very few CDR3 sequences.

In the case of this clonotype: As yet, its antigen is unknown. This may arise from a read error, as a much more abundant clone is one base away.

This CDR3 comprises 14 residues. Germline V CDR1 and CDR2: SGHTA, FQGNSA. This clonotype was sampled from a human donor with low-grade glioma or glioblastoma, undergoing nonglioma brain surgery, or in good health (not recorded which). The material sequenced was glioma tissue, nonneoplastic brain tissue, or PBMCs (not recorded which). The chain has TRBV7-2 and TRBJ2-7, with a weak D call TRBD2 (6 bases). CDR3 DNA: TGTGCCAGCAGCTATAGCAGGGACTCCGACGAGCAGTACTTC. It translates to CASSYSRDSDEQYF. The variable domain in full, completed from reference TRBV7-2 and TRBJ2-7, reads GAGVSQSPSNKVTEKGKDVELRCDPISGHTALYWYRQSLGQGLEFLIYFQGNSAPDKSGLPSDRFSAERTGGSVSTLTIQRTQQEDSAVYLCASSYSRDSDEQYFGPGTRLTVT.